This T cell receptor (beta chain) was recorded in a study of CD8 T cells in ankylosing spondylitis. TCRdb called the 5' RACE reads again in MiXCR, with one record for every CDR3 protein. The repertoire holds over 700,000 distinct CDR3 sequences, 19% seen once, with about 19% in the top ten. This clonotype was seen more than once but under ten times. Its specificity is unknown. Per the germline V gene, CDR1 is KGHSH and CDR2 is LQKENI. The CDR3 sequence is 15 residues long. V was pared by 4 bases and J by 3 bases, with 16 bases between. Findings of the study overall: Ankylosing spondylitis blood appeared to carry a characteristic TCR beta motif of roughly 8 highly homologous variants.

Sequences were obtained from blood, either unsorted or a sorted T cell fraction (not recorded which). The chain recombines TRBV18 with TRBJ2-7, with D perhaps assigned TRBD1 or TRBD2 (5 bases each). The clonotype comes from a male donor with ankylosing spondylitis. CDR3 protein: CASSLSLGTGYEQYF. The CDR3 DNA follows: TGTGCCAGCTCACTTTCCCTAGGGACGGGCTACGAGCAGTACTTC.